One sample yielded the 5 T cell receptor beta chains listed below, sequenced in a study of T-cell reconstitution after alpha-beta-depleted transplantation in children. The TCRbeta library was prepared with unique molecular identifiers. Each CDR3 protein is one row after TCRdb ran MiXCR on the PCR reads. This sample has hundreds of thousands of distinct CDR3 sequences, with approximately 22% found just once. The sample in question was PBMCs, mostly from graft donor cells, obtained 360 days after TCRalphabeta/CD19-depleted stem cell transplant. The receptor source for this set is a boy under two years old who had a stem cell transplant for acute myeloid leukemia, so the T cells may come from the graft donor.

This clonotype has a count of ten or more. V gene TRBV5-6 combines with J gene TRBJ2-1; 8 positions match TRBD2. CDR1 and CDR2 from the germline V gene are SGHDT and YYEEEE. The CDR3 contains 16 residues. J was trimmed by 2 bases and V by 5 bases; bases with no gene match: 9. The CDR3 nucleotides are TGTGCCAGCAGAAACGGACTAGCCAGCACCTACAATGAGCAGTTCTTC. Translated: CASRNGLASTYNEQFF.

V and J are TRBV4-1 and TRBJ2-2; no reliable D call. The CDR3 has 14 residues. The V and J ends lost 1 base and 5 bases respectively, with 8 bases between them. Germline values: CDR1 MGHRA, CDR2 YSYEKL. The CDR3 sequence is CASSQGLRTGELFF. In DNA form, the CDR3 reads TGCGCCAGCAGCCAAGGACTGAGGACCGGGGAGCTGTTTTTT.

This clonotype has just a few counts. The rearrangement uses TRBV6-5 and TRBJ2-5; D remains ambiguous. Per germline, CDR1 MNHEY and CDR2 SVGAGI. The CDR3 extends over 14 amino acids. With 5 bases removed from V and 0 bases from J, the gap between germline ends came to 10 bases. As DNA, the CDR3 is TGTGCCAGCAGTCACGACCACCACCAAGAGACCCAGTACTTC. Translation gives CASSHDHHQETQYF.

The table lists this clonotype with many counts. The V call is TRBV20-1, the J call TRBJ1-5; TRBD1 might be the D (5 bases). V dropped 1 base and J dropped 0 bases, with 10 bases sitting between them. The CDR3 covers 15 residues. CDR1 is DFQATT, CDR2 SNEGSKA, per germline (reference sequence). The CDR3 DNA reads TGCAGTGCTAGAGTGGACAAACATAGCAATCAGCCCCAGCATTTT. Protein product: CSARVDKHSNQPQHF.

This clonotype has more than one count but fewer than ten. The chain joins TRBV6-1 to TRBJ2-3, with D perhaps matching TRBD2 (5 bases). This CDR3 is 16 amino acids long. CDR1 is MNHNS and CDR2 is SASEGT in the germline V gene. V shed 5 bases and J shed 0 bases, with 15 bases lying between them. The CDR3, as DNA: TGTGCCAGCAGTCCACAAAGCGGATCTAGCACAGATACGCAGTATTTT. Protein: CASSPQSGSSTDTQYF.